The 23 T cell receptor beta chains presented below share a single source sample, sequenced in a study of T cell repertoires in cytomegalovirus infection. TCRdb analysed the reads with MiXCR anew, one entry per CDR3 protein. The sample lists about 240,000 distinct CDR3 sequences, approximately 13% occurring once. The sample consisted of PBMCs. These receptors all stem from a human donor in good health (CMV status not recorded). Some clones in this sample may be carry-over from other donors' samples.

This clonotype was recorded many times. The CDR3 spells CASSRTTSGRTDTQYF. DNA for the CDR3: TGTGCCAGCAGCCGGACGACTAGCGGGAGAACAGATACGCAGTATTTT. The V call is TRBV11-2, the J call TRBJ2-3; 12 nucleotides align to TRBD2. The germline V gene has CDR1 SGHAT and CDR2 FQNNGV. The V segment lost 5 bases and the J segment 3 bases; nucleotides outside the gene matches: 6. This CDR3 spans 16 amino acids. Supplemented by reference TRBV11-2 and TRBJ2-3, the full variable domain reads EAGVAQSPRYKIIEKRQSVAFWCNPISGHATLYWYQQILGQGPKLLIQFQNNGVVDDSQLPKDRFSAERLKGVDSTLKIQPAKLEDSAVYLCASSRTTSGRTDTQYFGPGTRLTVL.

This clonotype was counted ten times or more. V and J are TRBV7-2 and TRBJ2-5; TRBD2 matches 10 bases. Germline values: CDR1 SGHTA, CDR2 FQGNSA. With V trimmed by 4 bases and J by 2 bases, 13 bases remained unmatched. This CDR3 is 18 amino acids long. Written as DNA, the CDR3 is TGTGCCAGCAGCTCATCTTATAGCGGGGGGCACTCTCAAGAGACCCAGTACTTC. It is translated as CASSSSYSGGHSQETQYF.

CDR3 residues: CASRRTGELRNEQFF. DNA for the CDR3: TGCGCCAGCAGGCGGACTGGGGAGTTGCGTAATGAGCAGTTCTTC. This sequence joins TRBV5-1 and TRBJ2-1; D is possibly TRBD2 (5 bases). Germline V gene data show CDR1 as SGHRS and CDR2 as YFSETQ. The V end was cut by 5 bases, the J end by 7 bases, with 19 bases between. The CDR3 consists of 15 residues.

The CDR3 loop reads CASTQGGVPYEQYF. Here the CDR3 DNA reads TGTGCCAGCACACAGGGGGGGGTTCCCTACGAGCAGTACTTC. This chain connects TRBV6-5 to TRBJ2-7, with a weak D call TRBD1 (8 bases). Germline CDR1 reads MNHEY; CDR2 reads SVGAGI. Trimming removed 7 bases at V and 2 bases at J, with 15 bases between. CDR3 length: 14 amino acids.

This clonotype has only a few counts. The V call is TRBV15, the J call TRBJ2-1, with TRBD2 as a possible D gene (6 bases). CDR1 is LNHNV and CDR2 is YYDKDF in the germline V gene (reference sequence). Trimming removed 5 bases from V and 2 bases from J, with 13 bases in between. This CDR3 is built from 15 residues. Here the CDR3 reads CATSGRDSAYNEQFF. The DNA of the CDR3 is TGTGCCACCAGCGGCCGGGACTCCGCCTACAATGAGCAGTTCTTC.

This clonotype was counted a few times. The chain joins TRBV19 to TRBJ1-1; D gene uncertain. Trimming removed 3 bases at V and 1 base at J, with 9 bases between. CDR1 is LNHDA and CDR2 is SQIVND in the germline V gene (reference sequence). CDR3 length: 14 amino acids. CDR3 coding DNA: TGTGCCAGTAGTATTGGTTCGACGAACACTGAAGCTTTCTTT. This encodes CASSIGSTNTEAFF.

There are a few counts of this clonotype. This chain uses TRBV28 with TRBJ1-1, with D possibly matching TRBD1 (6 bases). Germline lookup yields CDR1 MDHEN and CDR2 SYDVKM. Between the trimmed V and J ends, which lost 2 bases and 4 bases, there was a span of 17 bases. The CDR3 extends over 16 amino acids. The DNA for the CDR3 is TGTGCCAGCAGTTTAGTGGCAGGGGCTATGGGCACTGAAGCTTTCTTT. It translates to CASSLVAGAMGTEAFF.

The J gene is TRBJ2-7, the V gene TRBV20-1; no definite D call. Germline CDR1 is DFQATT and CDR2 is SNEGSKA (reference sequence). The V end lost 1 base, the J end lost 4 bases, and 5 bases lay between the germline ends. The CDR3 runs 11 residues. CDR3 sequence reads: CSARATYEQYF. The CDR3 region has the DNA TGCAGTGCTAGAGCGACTTACGAGCAGTACTTC.

The sample holds many counts of this clonotype. The chain uses TRBV5-4 and TRBJ1-1, with 12 bases fitting TRBD1. V lost 4 bases to trimming and J lost 11 bases; unmatched junction nucleotides: 6. The CDR3 totals 13 residues. Germline loops: CDR1 SGHNT, CDR2 YYREEE (reference sequence). CDR3 region: CASSNRDRGRAFF. The CDR3 nucleotides read TGTGCCAGCAGCAACCGGGACAGGGGGCGGGCTTTCTTT.

V usage is TRBV29-1 and J usage is TRBJ1-1; 7 nucleotides agree with TRBD1. CDR1 is SQVTM and CDR2 is ANQGSEA in the germline V gene. V shed 7 bases, J shed 0 bases, and the junction held 5 bases outside the gene matches. CDR3 length: 13 residues. In DNA form, the CDR3 reads TGCAGCGCCGGACAGGTCTTGAACACTGAAGCTTTCTTT. Its protein is CSAGQVLNTEAFF.

J is TRBJ1-1 and V is TRBV7-9; D uncertain. Germline V gene data show CDR1 as SEHNR and CDR2 as FQNEAQ (reference sequence). The V end lost 2 bases, the J end lost 6 bases, and 13 bases lay between the germline ends. The CDR3 spans 14 residues. CDR3 protein: CASSLSSGYPEAFF. The DNA of the CDR3 is TGTGCCAGCAGCTTATCCAGCGGGTACCCTGAAGCTTTCTTT.

The rearrangement joins TRBV20-1 to TRBJ2-1, with 7 bases identical to TRBD1. V lost 6 bases to trimming and J lost 4 bases; unmatched junction nucleotides: 9. This CDR3 region has 14 residues. In germline, CDR1 is DFQATT, CDR2 SNEGSKA (reference sequence). The CDR3 DNA is TGCAGTGCCCCTGAGAACAGGGGATACAATGAGCAGTTCTTC. It codes for CSAPENRGYNEQFF.

This chain connects TRBV5-4 to TRBJ2-1; D not resolved. V lost 0 bases and J lost 1, with 8 bases in between. The CDR3 extends over 15 amino acids. Germline V gene sequence: CDR1 SGHNT, CDR2 YYREEE (reference sequence). The CDR3 here is CASSLEVLSYNEQFF. The CDR3 DNA reads as TGTGCCAGCAGCTTGGAAGTACTGTCCTACAATGAGCAGTTCTTC.

This clonotype was found many times. The chain couples TRBV7-2 to TRBJ2-2; D may be TRBD1 (7 bases). Germline loops: CDR1 SGHTA, CDR2 FQGNSA. V lost 5 bases to trimming and J lost 5 bases, with 15 bases between them. This CDR3 spans 15 amino acids. The CDR3 sequence: CASSTSRGETGELFF. The CDR3 DNA is TGTGCCAGCAGCACGAGCAGGGGGGAAACCGGGGAGCTGTTTTTT.

Many counts were recorded for this clonotype. DNA for the CDR3: TGTGCCAGCAGCCCCCGGCGGGGGGAAACTAATCAGCCCCAGCATTTT. This codes for CASSPRRGETNQPQHF. J is TRBJ1-5 and V is TRBV7-8; weak D call: TRBD1 (5 bases). The CDR3 has 16 amino acids. Germline CDR1 SGHVS, CDR2 FQNEAQ. Trimming took off 5 bases at V and 4 bases at J, with 18 bases between the two ends.

This clonotype appeared many times. The gene calls are TRBV7-2 and TRBJ1-2; 9 bases are shared with TRBD1. CDR1 and CDR2 from the germline V gene are SGHTA and FQGNSA. This CDR3 region has 15 residues. V was pared by 1 base and J by 5 bases, with 5 bases of the junction left unmatched. This CDR3 reads CASSLGGQGPYGYTF. The CDR3 DNA is TGTGCCAGCAGCTTAGGGGGACAGGGCCCATATGGCTACACCTTC.

This clonotype has ten or more counts. The chain couples TRBV19 to TRBJ2-5; 8 nucleotides line up with TRBD1. The V gene's germline CDR1 is LNHDA and CDR2 SQIVND (reference sequence). The CDR3 length is 16 residues. V lost 6 bases to trimming and J lost 3 bases; unmatched junction nucleotides: 12. CDR3 DNA sequence: TGTGCCAGTAGACCCGGCCGGGACAGGAGTGAAGAGACCCAGTACTTC. It codes for CASRPGRDRSEETQYF.

This clonotype has ten or more counts. The V gene is TRBV24-1, the J gene TRBJ2-5, with 7 bases matching TRBD1. V was clipped by 4 bases and J by 0 bases; unmatched bases: 4. CDR1 KGHDR and CDR2 SFDVKD come from the germline V gene. This CDR3 region has 15 residues. As DNA, the CDR3 is TGTGCCACCAGTGACCCGGACAGGTACCAAGAGACCCAGTACTTC. Protein sequence: CATSDPDRYQETQYF.

The chain has TRBV6-1 and TRBJ2-5; possible D gene TRBD1, 6 bases. Germline loops: CDR1 MNHNS, CDR2 SASEGT. The CDR3 length is 14 residues. With 5 bases removed from V and 5 bases from J, the gap between germline ends came to 15 bases. The CDR3 reads CASSSTGIVETQYF. CDR3 nucleotides: TGTGCCAGCAGTTCGACAGGAATAGTGGAGACCCAGTACTTC.

This clonotype was seen many times. V gene TRBV7-2 combines with J gene TRBJ1-6; maybe TRBD1 (5 bases). CDR1 and CDR2 from the germline V gene are SGHTA and FQGNSA. V lost 1 base, J lost 9 bases, and 13 bases lay in between. This CDR3 is built from 15 residues. This chain's CDR3 is CASSLGEGRTSPLHF. CDR3 nucleotide sequence: TGTGCCAGCAGCTTAGGGGAGGGGAGGACTTCACCCCTCCACTTT.

This clonotype appeared many times. V gene TRBV7-2 combines with J gene TRBJ2-3; 10 nucleotides agree with TRBD2. After removal of 1 base from V and 6 bases from J, the junction contained 10 bases not matched to a gene. Germline V gene sequence: CDR1 SGHTA, CDR2 FQGNSA. This CDR3 has 17 amino acids. The CDR3 sequence is CASSLVASGGAGDTQYF. CDR3 in DNA: TGTGCCAGCAGCTTAGTAGCGAGCGGGGGGGCGGGGGATACGCAGTATTTT.

This clonotype was picked up many times. This CDR3 reads CASSLADGSYEQYF. CDR3 in DNA: TGTGCCAGCAGCTTAGCGGACGGATCTTACGAGCAGTACTTC. This chain uses TRBV7-2 with TRBJ2-7, with D unresolved. From germline, CDR1 is SGHTA and CDR2 FQGNSA. The CDR3 extends over 14 amino acids. V gave up 0 bases and J gave up 4 bases, with 10 bases separating them.

V is TRBV5-6 and J is TRBJ2-2; TRBD2 agrees at 14 bases. Germline V gene sequence: CDR1 SGHDT, CDR2 YYEEEE. Germline trimming cut 5 bases from V and 2 bases from J; bases unmatched to any gene: 14. The CDR3 length is 20 residues. The CDR3 sequence: CASRHITGTSGSPNTGELFF. In DNA form, the CDR3 reads TGTGCCAGCAGGCATATAACCGGGACTAGCGGGAGTCCAAACACCGGGGAGCTGTTTTTT.